This T cell receptor (beta chain) was documented in a study of regulatory T cells. General observations from the study: Hydrophobic residues at CDR3 positions 6 and 7 were enriched in conventional CD4+ T cells of CD3G-deficient patients. In patients, unique TRB V-J pairs were restricted and V/J usage skewed, especially in Tregs.

With regard to this clone: The antigen remains undetermined.

The CDR3 loop spans 13 amino acids. Germline V gene data show CDR1 as KGHSH and CDR2 as LQKENI. Trimming removed 2 bases at V and 8 bases at J, with 12 bases between. Sorting split CD4+ cells into CD25-high CD127-low Tregs and CD25-low CD127-high conventional T cells. The PCR used 52 TRBV and 13 TRBJ primers. The repertoire was sequenced with immunoSEQ multiplex PCR; TCRdb's copy has only in-frame clones and lacks some. Of about 35,000 clones listed, approximately 89% were seen once; the top ten hold about 2.5%. Sequenced sample: conventional CD4+ T cells sorted from blood. V usage is TRBV18 and J usage is TRBJ1-2; D might be TRBD1 (6 bases). The sequence was obtained from a young adult with CD3G deficiency. CDR3 DNA: TGTGCCAGCTCACCAGAGACAGGAGGAGGCTACACCTTC. Protein: CASSPETGGGYTF.